The present TCR beta chain was sequenced within a study of cytomegalovirus exposure and HLA in healthy donors. Notes on the study in general: Immune exposure was documented only through CMV serostatus.

The ends were cut back, 10 bases at V and 9 bases at J, with 19 bases in the middle. CDR1 is ENHRY and CDR2 is SYGVKD in the germline V gene. CDR3 length: 13 residues. 13 Jbeta primers and 60 Vbeta primers were used for the PCR. TCRdb's copy holds only in-frame clones and misses some; the assay was immunoSEQ multiplex PCR. The sample consists of under 200,000 clones, 75% of them appearing once. Details on this clone: Its target is unknown.

The sequence was obtained from a woman aged 50 to 65 in good health and CMV-seropositive. V usage is TRBV10-3 and J usage is TRBJ1-5; possibly TRBD1 for D (6 bases). Sequenced sample: PBMCs. In nucleotides, the CDR3 is TGTGCCACGAGGGACGGACAGCCGGGGCCCCAGCATTTT. This translates into CATRDGQPGPQHF.